This TCR beta chain was observed in a study of T cell responses to AZD1222 COVID-19 vaccine. General observations from the study: Following two doses of AZD1222, Spike-specific TCR breadth and depth rose. Regions 160-218 and 743-854 held dominance among vaccine-associated CD4 TCRs, which spanned spike. Repertoires were sampled only after the peak T cell response.

In regard to this clone: The antigen is unknown.

Germline CDR1 is KGHSH and CDR2 is LQKENI. The CDR3 runs 15 residues. V dropped 4 bases and J dropped 1; count of bases not matched to a gene: 3. Assay: immunoSEQ multiplex PCR; the TCRdb copy retains only in-frame clones and omits some. Among about 120,000 clones, almost 90% were seen once, and the ten largest hold approximately 9.6%. The V call is TRBV18, the J call TRBJ2-3; 9 bases line up with TRBD1. This clonotype originated in an adult in good health. Sequenced material: peripheral blood, taken on day 0 of AZD1222 vaccination. Here the CDR3 reads CASSQTGGRTDTQYF. Written as DNA, the CDR3 is TGTGCCAGCTCACAAACAGGGGGCCGCACAGATACGCAGTATTTT.